This T cell receptor (beta chain) was captured in a study of blood T cell repertoires in COVID-19. Study at large: Acute and convalescent COVID-19 samples came from the United States, Italy and Spain. In each case, the material was cDNA or gDNA derived from T cells, B-cell-depleted T cells, or PBMCs.

Authors' data handling: Researchers report that nucleated cell counts were estimated from reference gene primer amplification. The repertoire was sequenced with immunoSEQ multiplex PCR; TCRdb's copy has only in-frame clones and lacks some. V and J calls and clone size are those listed in that table; D and trimming were worked out from the DNA. Found here are 200,000 to 300,000 clones, about four fifths of them singletons; the top ten hold about 10%. J gave up 13 bases and V 0 bases, and 5 bases lay outside the gene matches. Germline V gene sequence: CDR1 SGHTS, CDR2 YDEGEE. CDR3 length: 14 residues. The specimen was peripheral blood. The J gene is TRBJ2-1, the V gene TRBV5-8; 12 bases are a match to TRBD1. The sequence was obtained from a man older than 75 with acute or convalescent COVID-19. CDR3 DNA sequence: TGTGCCAGCAGCTTGGAGGGACAGGGGGCGCGACAGTTCTTC. It is translated as CASSLEGQGARQFF.